The clone carrying this T cell receptor (beta chain) turned up a few times. Its target is not known. Trimming removed 4 bases from V and 4 bases from J, with 16 bases in between. CDR3 length: 15 residues. Germline V gives CDR1 ENHRY, CDR2 SYGVKD. The data stem from a study of post-analysis software for immune sequencing data. Each TCR beta cDNA library carried unique molecular identifiers. A population of roughly 0.9 to 11 million T cells gave rise to about half a million cDNA molecules. MiXCR, applied by TCRdb to the PCR reads, yields one record per CDR3 protein. The table has roughly 600,000 distinct CDR3 sequences, around 44% seen once. Study observations and caveats: Five or six TRBV segments, including TRBV5-6, TRBV5-1 and TRBV20-1, were more frequent in patients than controls.

This TCR was recovered from a girl under 18 with multiple sclerosis. V is TRBV10-3 and J is TRBJ2-5, with D possibly called TRBD1 or TRBD2 (6 bases each). Specimen: blood. DNA of the CDR3: TGTGCCATCAGTGCGGTAACGGGGGCCCGAGAGACCCAGTACTTC. It codes for CAISAVTGARETQYF.